Sequencing of this T cell receptor beta chain was carried out in a study of CD8+ T cells in alopecia areata. Whole-study findings and limits: Lesional scalp exceeded normal scalp in clonality, especially in alopecia totalis/universalis.

RNA extraction was followed by reverse transcription into cDNA, which acted as the sequencing template. The data were produced by immunoSEQ multiplex PCR, yet TCRdb's version contains in-frame clones alone and is incomplete. The data contain 150,000 or so clones, about 70% of them singletons. About this clone: Its antigen is unidentified.

There are 16 residues in the CDR3. The germline gives CDR1 MGHRA, CDR2 YSYEKL. Trimming cost V 1 base and J 6 bases, with 16 bases left between them. Alopecia areata patients provided lesional scalp punch biopsies and peripheral blood, both collected for the study. A FACSAria was used to sort CD4+ and CD8+ T cells. These cells came from PBMCs. This clonotype was obtained from a human donor with alopecia areata. The rearrangement uses TRBV4-1 and TRBJ2-1; D remains ambiguous. The sequencing used CD8+ T cells sorted from blood, collected at week 0. The CDR3 here is CASSQVRTGVPNEQFF. The CDR3 DNA is TGCGCCAGCAGCCAAGTGAGAACGGGTGTTCCCAATGAGCAGTTCTTC.